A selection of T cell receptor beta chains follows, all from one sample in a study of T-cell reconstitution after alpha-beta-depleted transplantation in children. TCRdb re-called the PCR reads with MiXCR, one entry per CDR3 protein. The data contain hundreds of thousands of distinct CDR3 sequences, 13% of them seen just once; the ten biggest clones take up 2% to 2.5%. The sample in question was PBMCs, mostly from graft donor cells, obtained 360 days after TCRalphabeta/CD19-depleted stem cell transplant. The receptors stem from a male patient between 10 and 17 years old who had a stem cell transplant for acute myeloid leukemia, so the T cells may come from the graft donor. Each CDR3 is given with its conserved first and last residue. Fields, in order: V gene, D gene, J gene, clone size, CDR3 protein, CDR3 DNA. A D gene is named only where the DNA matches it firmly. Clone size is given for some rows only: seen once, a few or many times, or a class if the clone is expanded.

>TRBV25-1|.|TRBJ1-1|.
CASSQTVEAFF
TGTGCCAGCAGTCAGACAGTCGAAGCTTTCTTT
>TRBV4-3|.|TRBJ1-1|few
CASSQGTSSNEAFF
TGCGCCAGCAGCCAGGGCACAAGTTCAAACGAAGCTTTCTTT
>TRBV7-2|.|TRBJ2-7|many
CASSLVRGGYEQYF
TGCGCCAGCAGCTTGGTTCGGGGAGGCTACGAGCAGTACTTC
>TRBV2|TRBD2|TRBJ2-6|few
CASSEGGGFPSGANVLTF
TGTGCCAGCAGTGAAGGCGGGGGTTTCCCCTCTGGGGCCAACGTCCTGACTTTC
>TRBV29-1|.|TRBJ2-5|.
CSVPLYPTQYF
TGCAGCGTTCCTCTTTATCCGACCCAGTACTTC
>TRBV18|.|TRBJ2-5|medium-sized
CASSLQETQYF
TGTGCCAGCAGTCTCCAGGAGACCCAGTACTTC
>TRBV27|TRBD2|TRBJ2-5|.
CASSRTSGPGAQYF
TGTGCCAGCAGTAGGACTAGCGGACCCGGGGCCCAGTACTTC
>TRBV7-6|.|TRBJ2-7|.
CASSSDSGYEQYF
TGTGCCAGCAGCTCTGATAGTGGGTACGAGCAGTACTTC
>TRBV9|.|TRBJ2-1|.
CASSVGYSYNEQFF
TGTGCCAGCAGCGTAGGCTACTCCTACAATGAGCAGTTCTTC
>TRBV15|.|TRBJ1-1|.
CATSRSRIGGSEAFF
TGTGCCACCAGCAGGTCCCGGATTGGGGGCTCTGAAGCTTTCTTT
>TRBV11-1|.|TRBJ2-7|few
CASSLPNNPRGTYEQYF
TGTGCCAGCAGCCTCCCGAATAATCCCCGGGGGACCTACGAGCAGTACTTC
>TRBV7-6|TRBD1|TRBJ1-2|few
CASSSRYGLDRNGYTF
TGTGCCAGCAGCTCCCGTTATGGTCTGGACAGGAATGGCTACACCTTC
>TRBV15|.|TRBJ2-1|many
CATSRGGSSYNEQFF
TGTGCCACCAGCAGAGGAGGGAGCTCCTACAATGAGCAGTTCTTC
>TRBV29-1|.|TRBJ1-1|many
CSVGLGGTEAFF
TGCAGCGTGGGCCTCGGGGGCACTGAAGCTTTCTTT
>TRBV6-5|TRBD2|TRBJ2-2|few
CASSSWTSLSTGELFF
TGTGCCAGCAGTTCTTGGACTAGCCTGTCCACCGGGGAGCTGTTTTTT
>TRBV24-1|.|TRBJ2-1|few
CATSVPQSGRADEQFF
TGTGCCACCAGTGTCCCACAGTCCGGCAGGGCGGATGAGCAGTTCTTC
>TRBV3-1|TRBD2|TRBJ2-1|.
CASSSGTSGIRQFF
TGTGCCAGCAGCAGCGGGACTAGCGGGATACGGCAGTTCTTC
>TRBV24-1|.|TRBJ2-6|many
CATSDRAPGANVLTF
TGTGCCACCAGTGACCGGGCGCCAGGGGCCAACGTCCTGACTTTC
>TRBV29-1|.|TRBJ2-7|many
CSVGGRGTGFNYEQYF
TGCAGCGTTGGAGGCCGGGGCACCGGGTTCAACTACGAGCAGTACTTC
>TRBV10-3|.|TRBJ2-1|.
CAIGSADSDNEQFF
TGTGCCATCGGATCCGCGGACTCGGACAATGAGCAGTTCTTC
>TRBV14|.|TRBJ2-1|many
CASSQVPTWRGGNEQFF
TGTGCCAGCAGCCAAGTTCCTACATGGCGGGGTGGCAATGAGCAGTTCTTC
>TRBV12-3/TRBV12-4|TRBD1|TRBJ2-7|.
CASTYGTGDPYEQYF
TGTGCCAGCACCTACGGGACAGGGGATCCCTACGAGCAGTACTTC
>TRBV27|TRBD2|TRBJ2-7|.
CASSLCRLADNYEQYF
TGTGCCAGCAGTTTATGTCGACTAGCGGATAACTACGAGCAGTACTTC
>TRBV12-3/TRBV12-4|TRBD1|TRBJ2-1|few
CASTLLGQGSYNEQFF
TGTGCCAGCACTCTCCTGGGACAGGGCTCCTACAATGAGCAGTTCTTC
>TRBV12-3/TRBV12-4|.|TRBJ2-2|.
CASSPGAGDLTGELFF
TGTGCCAGCAGCCCGGGGGCGGGAGACCTTACCGGGGAGCTGTTTTTT
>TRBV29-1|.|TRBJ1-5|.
CSVADRLSNQPQHF
TGCAGCGTTGCGGACAGACTTAGCAATCAGCCCCAGCATTTT
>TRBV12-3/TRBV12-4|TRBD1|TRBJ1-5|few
CASSHDRGRSNQPQHF
TGTGCCAGCAGTCACGACAGGGGGCGAAGCAATCAGCCCCAGCATTTT